This T cell receptor (beta chain) came from a study of blood T cells in healthy people across ages. Germline loops: CDR1 MNHEY, CDR2 SVGAGI. The length of the CDR3 is 15 residues. V gave up 2 bases and J gave up 7 bases, with 18 bases separating them. Through a sample-barcoded 5' primer and a J-beta primer mix, a second PCR was run for roughly 6 to 12 cycles. Researchers report that a template-switch adaptor with 12 random nucleotides tagged each cDNA molecule. TCRdb reanalysed the 5' RACE reads using MiXCR and keeps one entry per CDR3 protein. In the table there are about 780,000 distinct CDR3 sequences, 35% to 60% of which are singletons.

The chain employs TRBV6-5 and TRBJ2-7; perhaps TRBD2 as D (5 bases). Sequenced input: blood. The receptor was isolated from a man older than 75 in good health. CDR3 DNA sequence: TGTGCCAGCAGTTACGCCGCGGCCCCTTCGGGGGAGCAGTACTTC. Translation gives CASSYAAAPSGEQYF.